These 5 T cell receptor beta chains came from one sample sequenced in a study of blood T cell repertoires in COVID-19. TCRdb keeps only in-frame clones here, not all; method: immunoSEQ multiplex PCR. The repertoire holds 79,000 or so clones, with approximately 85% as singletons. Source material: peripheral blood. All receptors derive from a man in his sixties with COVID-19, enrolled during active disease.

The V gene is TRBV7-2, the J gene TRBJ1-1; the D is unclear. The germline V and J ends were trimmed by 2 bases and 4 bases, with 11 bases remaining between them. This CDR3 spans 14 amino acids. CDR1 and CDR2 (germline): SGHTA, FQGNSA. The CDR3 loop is CASSLIQVGTEAFF. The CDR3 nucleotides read TGTGCCAGCAGCTTAATTCAGGTTGGCACTGAAGCTTTCTTT. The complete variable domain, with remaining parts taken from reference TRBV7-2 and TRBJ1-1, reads GAGVSQSPSNKVTEKGKDVELRCDPISGHTALYWYRQSLGQGLEFLIYFQGNSAPDKSGLPSDRFSAERTGGSVSTLTIQRTQQEDSAVYLCASSLIQVGTEAFFGQGTRLTVV.

The CDR3 here is CASSSRLGYEQYF. CDR3 nucleotide sequence: TGTGCCAGCAGCTCTCGACTCGGGTACGAGCAGTACTTC. V gene TRBV7-2 combines with J gene TRBJ2-7; D remains ambiguous. V was shortened by 4 bases and J by 4 bases, with 11 bases between the two germline ends. The length of the CDR3 is 13 residues. Germline V gene lookup returns CDR1 SGHTA and CDR2 FQGNSA.

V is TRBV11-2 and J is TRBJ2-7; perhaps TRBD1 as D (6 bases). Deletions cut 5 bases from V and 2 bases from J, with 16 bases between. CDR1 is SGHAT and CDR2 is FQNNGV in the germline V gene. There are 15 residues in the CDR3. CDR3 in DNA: TGTGCCAGCAGCCTGATAGGACAGCCTACCTACGAGCAGTACTTC. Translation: CASSLIGQPTYEQYF.

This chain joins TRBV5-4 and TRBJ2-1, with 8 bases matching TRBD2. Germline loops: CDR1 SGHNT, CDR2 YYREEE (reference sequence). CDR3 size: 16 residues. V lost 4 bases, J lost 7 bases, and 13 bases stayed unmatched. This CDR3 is CASSTLGGSGMNEQFF. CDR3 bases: TGTGCCAGCAGCACCCTAGGGGGTAGCGGGATGAATGAGCAGTTCTTC. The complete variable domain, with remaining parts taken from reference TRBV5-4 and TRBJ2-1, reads ETGVTQSPTHLIKTRGQQVTLRCSSQSGHNTVSWYQQALGQGPQFIFQYYREEENGRGNFPPRFSGLQFPNYSSELNVNALELDDSALYLCASSTLGGSGMNEQFFGPGTRLTVL.

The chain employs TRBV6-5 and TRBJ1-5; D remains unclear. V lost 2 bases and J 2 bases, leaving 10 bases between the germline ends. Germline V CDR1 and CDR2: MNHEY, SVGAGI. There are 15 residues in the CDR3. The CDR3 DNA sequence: TGTGCCAGCAGTTACGACGCGAGGGGCAATCAGCCCCAGCATTTT. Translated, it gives CASSYDARGNQPQHF.